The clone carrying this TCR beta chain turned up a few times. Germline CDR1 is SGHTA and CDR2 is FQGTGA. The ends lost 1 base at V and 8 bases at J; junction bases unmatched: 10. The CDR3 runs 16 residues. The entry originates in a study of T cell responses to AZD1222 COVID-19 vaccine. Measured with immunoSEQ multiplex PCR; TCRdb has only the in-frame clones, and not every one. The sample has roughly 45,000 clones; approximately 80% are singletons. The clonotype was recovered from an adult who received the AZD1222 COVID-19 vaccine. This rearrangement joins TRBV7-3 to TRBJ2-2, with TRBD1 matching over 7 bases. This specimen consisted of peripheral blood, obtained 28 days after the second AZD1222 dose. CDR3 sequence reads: CASSLRGGALSGELFF. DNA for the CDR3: TGTGCCAGCAGCTTAAGAGGGGGCGCCTTATCTGGGGAGCTGTTTTTT.